The present entry profiles one T cell receptor (beta chain) with its context. The data originate from a study of T cell responses to AZD1222 COVID-19 vaccine. The data were produced by immunoSEQ multiplex PCR, yet TCRdb's version contains in-frame clones alone and is incomplete. This table has over 110,000 clones, roughly 93% appearing once. Germline values: CDR1 MDHEN, CDR2 SYDVKM. Trimming took 10 bases from V and 0 from J, leaving 19 bases between them. This CDR3 comprises 16 residues. This receptor was identified in an adult who had recovered from COVID-19. The chain carries TRBV28 and TRBJ1-5, with D possibly being TRBD1 (6 bases). Specimen: peripheral blood, collected after recovery from COVID-19. The CDR3 protein is CAIETGLSASNQPQHF. CDR3 DNA sequence: TGTGCCATAGAGACAGGTTTATCGGCTAGCAATCAGCCCCAGCATTTT.